This TCR beta chain appears in the sequencing data of a study of radiation and T cells in renal cell carcinoma. Sequencing used immunoSEQ multiplex PCR; TCRdb keeps in-frame clones, though not all of them. The sample has approximately 83,000 clones, 85% seen once. Time point here: blood 4 weeks post-SBRT, at nephrectomy. Sample treatment: 15 Gy SBRT to primary tumor, nephrectomy 4 weeks later. This CDR3 comprises 20 residues. Germline CDR1 and CDR2: SGDLS and YYNGEE. With 3 bases clipped from V and 1 base from J, the junction kept 14 bases outside the gene matches. This specimen was blood, taken from a patient whose treatment included radiotherapy and nephrectomy. The V gene is TRBV9, the J gene TRBJ2-5; TRBD2 matches at 14 bases. The TCR originated in a man in his fifties or sixties with renal cell carcinoma. The CDR3 DNA follows: TGTGCCAGCAGCGAGTCGACTAGCGGGGGGGCGAGTGTACCCCAAGAGACCCAGTACTTC. Protein: CASSESTSGGASVPQETQYF.